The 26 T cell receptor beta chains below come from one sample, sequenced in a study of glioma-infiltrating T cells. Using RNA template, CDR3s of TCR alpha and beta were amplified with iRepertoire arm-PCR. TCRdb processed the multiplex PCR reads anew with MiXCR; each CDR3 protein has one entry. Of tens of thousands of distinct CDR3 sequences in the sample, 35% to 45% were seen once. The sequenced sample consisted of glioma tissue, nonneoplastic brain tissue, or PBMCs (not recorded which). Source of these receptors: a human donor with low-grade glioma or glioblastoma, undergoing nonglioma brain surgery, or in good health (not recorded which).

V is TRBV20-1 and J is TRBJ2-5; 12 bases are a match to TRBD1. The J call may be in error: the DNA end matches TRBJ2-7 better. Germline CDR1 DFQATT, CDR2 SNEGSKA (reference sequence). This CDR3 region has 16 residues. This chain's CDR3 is CSARGGGQGANYEQYF. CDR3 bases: TGCAGTGCTAGAGGTGGGGGACAGGGGGCAAACTACGAGCAGTACTTC.

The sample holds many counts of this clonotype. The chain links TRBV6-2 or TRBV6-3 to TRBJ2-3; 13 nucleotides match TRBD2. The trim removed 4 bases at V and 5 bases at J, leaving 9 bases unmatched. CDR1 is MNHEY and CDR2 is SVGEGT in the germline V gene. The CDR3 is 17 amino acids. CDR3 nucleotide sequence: TGTGCCAGCAGTTCCTGGACTAGCGGGAGTGGGAGAGATACGCAGTATTTT. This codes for CASSSWTSGSGRDTQYF.

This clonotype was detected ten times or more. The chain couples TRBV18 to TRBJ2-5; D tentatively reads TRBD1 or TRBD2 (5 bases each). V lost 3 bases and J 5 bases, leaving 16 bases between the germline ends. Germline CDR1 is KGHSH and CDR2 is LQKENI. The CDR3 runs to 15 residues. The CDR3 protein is CASSPFDSGGETQYF. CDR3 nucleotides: TGTGCCAGCTCACCGTTCGACAGCGGTGGGGAGACCCAGTACTTC.

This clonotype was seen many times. The CDR3 loop reads CASSPYSEETQYF. CDR3 bases: TGTGCCAGCAGCCCGTACAGCGAAGAGACCCAGTACTTC. The gene calls are TRBV5-8 and TRBJ2-5; D remains ambiguous. Germline CDR1 reads SGHTS; CDR2 reads YDEGEE. This CDR3 contains 13 residues. The V end lost 4 bases, the J end lost 3 bases, and 10 bases lay between the germline ends.

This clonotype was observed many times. In nucleotides, the CDR3 is TGTGCCAGCAGCCCCGAGCCAGGGGCATACGAGCAGTACTTC. Amino acid sequence: CASSPEPGAYEQYF. The chain links TRBV28 to TRBJ2-7, with D possibly being TRBD1 (6 bases). This CDR3 is 14 amino acids long. The germline gives CDR1 MDHEN, CDR2 SYDVKM. V was cut by 6 bases and J by 4 bases, with 16 bases left in between. Full variable domain (remainder filled in from reference TRBV28 and TRBJ2-7): DVKVTQSSRYLVKRTGEKVFLECVQDMDHENMFWYRQDPGLGLRLIYFSYDVKMKEKGDIPEGYSVSREKKERFSLILESASTNQTSMYLCASSPEPGAYEQYFGPGTRLTVT.

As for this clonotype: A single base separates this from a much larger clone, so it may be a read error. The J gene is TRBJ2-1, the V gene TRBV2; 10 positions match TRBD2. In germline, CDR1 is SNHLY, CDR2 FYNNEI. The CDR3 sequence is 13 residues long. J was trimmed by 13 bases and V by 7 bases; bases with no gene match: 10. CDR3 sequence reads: CASTRGLAETQFF. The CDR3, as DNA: TGTGCCAGCACTAGAGGACTAGCGGAGACCCAGTTCTTC.

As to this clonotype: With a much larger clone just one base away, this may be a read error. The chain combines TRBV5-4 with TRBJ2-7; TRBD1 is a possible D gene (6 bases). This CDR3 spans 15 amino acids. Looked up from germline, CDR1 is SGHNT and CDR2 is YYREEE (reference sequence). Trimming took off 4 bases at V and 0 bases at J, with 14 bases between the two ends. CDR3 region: CASSVDRRSSYEQYF. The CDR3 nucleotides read TGTGCCAGCAGCGTGGACAGAAGGAGCTCCTACGAGCAGTACTTC.

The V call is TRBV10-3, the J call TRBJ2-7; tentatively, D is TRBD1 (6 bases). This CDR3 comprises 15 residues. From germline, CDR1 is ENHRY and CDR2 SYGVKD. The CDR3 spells CVSSQTGKPPYEQYF. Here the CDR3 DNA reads TGTGTTAGCAGCCAAACAGGGAAACCCCCCTACGAGCAGTACTTC.

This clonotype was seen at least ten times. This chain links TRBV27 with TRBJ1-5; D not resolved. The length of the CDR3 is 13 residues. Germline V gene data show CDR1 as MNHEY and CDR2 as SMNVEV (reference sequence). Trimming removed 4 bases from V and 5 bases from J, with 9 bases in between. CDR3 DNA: TGTGCCAGCAGTTATTCAGGTTATCAGCCCCAGCATTTT. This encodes CASSYSGYQPQHF.

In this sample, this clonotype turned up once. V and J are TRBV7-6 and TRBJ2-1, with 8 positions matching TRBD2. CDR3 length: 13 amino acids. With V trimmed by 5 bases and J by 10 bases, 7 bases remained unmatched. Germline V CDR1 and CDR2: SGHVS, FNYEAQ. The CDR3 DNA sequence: TGTGCCAGCAGCCGATTAGCGGGGATAGAGCAGTTCTTC. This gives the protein CASSRLAGIEQFF.

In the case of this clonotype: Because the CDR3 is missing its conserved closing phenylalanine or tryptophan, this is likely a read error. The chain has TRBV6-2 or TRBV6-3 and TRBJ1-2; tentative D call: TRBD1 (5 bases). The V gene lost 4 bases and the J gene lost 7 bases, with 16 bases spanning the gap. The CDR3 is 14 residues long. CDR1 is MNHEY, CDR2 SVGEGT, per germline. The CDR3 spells CASSLGAVVGGYTL. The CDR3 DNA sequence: TGTGCCAGCAGTTTAGGGGCTGTAGTAGGTGGCTACACCCTC.

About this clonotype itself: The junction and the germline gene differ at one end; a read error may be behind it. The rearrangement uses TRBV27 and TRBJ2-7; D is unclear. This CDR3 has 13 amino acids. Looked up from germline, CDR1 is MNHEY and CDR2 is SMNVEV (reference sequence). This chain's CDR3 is CARRFSGLSAPSF. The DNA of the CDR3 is TGTGCCCGCCGTTTTTCCGGGCTCTCCGCGCCGTCCTTC.

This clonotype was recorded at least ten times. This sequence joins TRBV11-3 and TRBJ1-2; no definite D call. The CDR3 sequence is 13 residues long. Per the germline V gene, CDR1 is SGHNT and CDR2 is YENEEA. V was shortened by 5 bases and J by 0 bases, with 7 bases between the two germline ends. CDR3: CASSTPPNYGYTF. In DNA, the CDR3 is TGTGCCAGCAGCACCCCACCTAACTATGGCTACACCTTC.

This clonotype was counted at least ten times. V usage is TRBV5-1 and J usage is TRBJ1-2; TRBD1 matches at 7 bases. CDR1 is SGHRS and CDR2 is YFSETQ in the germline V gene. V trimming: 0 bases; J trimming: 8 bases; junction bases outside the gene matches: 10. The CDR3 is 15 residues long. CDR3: CASSLEATGARGYTF. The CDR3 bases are TGCGCCAGCAGCTTGGAAGCCACAGGGGCCAGGGGCTACACCTTC.

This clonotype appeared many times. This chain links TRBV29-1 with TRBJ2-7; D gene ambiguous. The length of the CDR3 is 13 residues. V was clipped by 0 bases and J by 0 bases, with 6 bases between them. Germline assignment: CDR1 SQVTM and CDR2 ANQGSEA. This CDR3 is CSVEDPGSYEQYF. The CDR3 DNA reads TGCAGCGTTGAAGATCCCGGCTCCTACGAGCAGTACTTC.

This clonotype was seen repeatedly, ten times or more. The CDR3 loop is CASSKNPGGRATDTQYF. The DNA of the CDR3 is TGTGCCAGCAGCAAAAACCCCGGGGGCAGGGCCACAGATACGCAGTATTTT. This chain links TRBV7-3 with TRBJ2-3; D is perhaps TRBD1 or TRBD2 (6 bases each). The V gene lost 5 bases and the J gene lost 2 bases, with 20 bases spanning the gap. This CDR3 spans 17 amino acids. Germline V CDR1 and CDR2: SGHTA, FQGTGA.

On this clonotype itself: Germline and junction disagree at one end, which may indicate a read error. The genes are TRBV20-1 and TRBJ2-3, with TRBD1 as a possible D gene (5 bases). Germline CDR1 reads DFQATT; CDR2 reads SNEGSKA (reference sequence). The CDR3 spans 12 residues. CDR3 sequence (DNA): TGCAGTGCTATTACTGTCACAGGTACGCAGTATTTT. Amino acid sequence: CSAITVTGTQYF.

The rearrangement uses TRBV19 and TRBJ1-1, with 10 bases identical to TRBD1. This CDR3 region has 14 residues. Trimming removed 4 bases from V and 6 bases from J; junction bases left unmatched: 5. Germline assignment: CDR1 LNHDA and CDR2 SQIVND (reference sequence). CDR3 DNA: TGTGCCAGTAGTACCTCAGGACAGGGGGCTGAAGCTTTCTTT. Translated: CASSTSGQGAEAFF.

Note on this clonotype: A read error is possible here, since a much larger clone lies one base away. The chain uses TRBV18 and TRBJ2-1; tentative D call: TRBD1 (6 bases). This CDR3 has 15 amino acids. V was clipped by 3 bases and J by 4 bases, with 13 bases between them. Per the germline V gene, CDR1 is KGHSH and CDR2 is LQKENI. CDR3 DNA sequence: TGTGCCAGCTCACCGACTGGGACAAGGTACAATGAGCAGTTCTTC. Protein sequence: CASSPTGTRYNEQFF.

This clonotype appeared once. CDR3 nucleotide sequence: TGTGCCAGCAGCCTCGGACTAGCGGGATACAATGAGCAGTACTTC. Protein product: CASSLGLAGYNEQYF. The chain recombines TRBV5-5 with TRBJ2-7; TRBD2 matches at 12 bases. In germline, CDR1 is SGHKS, CDR2 YYEKEE (reference sequence). V gave up 4 bases and J gave up 7 bases; unmatched junction bases: 9. The CDR3 consists of 15 residues.

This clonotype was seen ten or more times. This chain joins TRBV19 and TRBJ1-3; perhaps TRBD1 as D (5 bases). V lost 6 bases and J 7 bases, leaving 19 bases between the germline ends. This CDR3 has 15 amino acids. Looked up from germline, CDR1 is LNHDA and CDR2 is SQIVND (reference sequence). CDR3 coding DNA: TGTGCCAGTAGCATAACCGGGACTCCAAGGAACACCATATATTTT. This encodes CASSITGTPRNTIYF.

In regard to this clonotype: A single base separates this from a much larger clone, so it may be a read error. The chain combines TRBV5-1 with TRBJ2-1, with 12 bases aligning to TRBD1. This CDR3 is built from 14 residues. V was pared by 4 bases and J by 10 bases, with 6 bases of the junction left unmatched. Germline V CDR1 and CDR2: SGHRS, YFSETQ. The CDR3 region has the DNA TGCGCCAGCAGCGACGGGACAGGGGGCAACGAGCAGTTCTTC. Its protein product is CASSDGTGGNEQFF.

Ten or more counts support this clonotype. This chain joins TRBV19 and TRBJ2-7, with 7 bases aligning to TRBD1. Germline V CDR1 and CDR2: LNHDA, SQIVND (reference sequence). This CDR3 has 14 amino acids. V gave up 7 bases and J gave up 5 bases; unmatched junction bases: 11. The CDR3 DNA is TGTGCCAGTACCCCGACAGGGAGCGGCCACGAGCAGTACTTC. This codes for CASTPTGSGHEQYF.

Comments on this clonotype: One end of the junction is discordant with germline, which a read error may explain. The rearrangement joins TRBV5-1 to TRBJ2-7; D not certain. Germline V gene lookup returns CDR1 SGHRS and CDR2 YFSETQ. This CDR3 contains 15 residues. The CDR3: CVSSLARGVRYEQYF. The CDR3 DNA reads TGCGTCAGCAGCTTGGCGCGTGGGGTCCGCTACGAGCAGTACTTC.

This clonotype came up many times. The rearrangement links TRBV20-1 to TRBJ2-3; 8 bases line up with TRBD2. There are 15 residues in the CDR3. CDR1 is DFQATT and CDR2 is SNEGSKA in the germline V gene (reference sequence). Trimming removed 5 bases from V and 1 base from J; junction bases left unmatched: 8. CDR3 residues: CSAPIAGFGTDTQYF. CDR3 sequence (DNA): TGCAGTGCTCCAATAGCGGGATTCGGCACAGATACGCAGTATTTT.

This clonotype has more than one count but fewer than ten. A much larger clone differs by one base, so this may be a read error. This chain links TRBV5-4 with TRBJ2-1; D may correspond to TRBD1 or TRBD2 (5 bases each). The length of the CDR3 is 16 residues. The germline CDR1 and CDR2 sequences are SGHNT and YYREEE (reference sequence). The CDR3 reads CAGSLGTGRDYNEQFF. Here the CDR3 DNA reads TGTGCCGGCAGCTTGGGGACGGGCCGGGACTACAATGAGCAGTTCTTC.